The source of this TCR beta chain is a study of T cells after yellow fever vaccination. Study-wide points: It was a weaker secondary response, yet one that peaked faster, at day 5 versus 15. Post-booster reappearance was seen for most primary-vaccination clones (just under 97% CD4, roughly 91% CD8). FACS-sorted repertoires could harbor abundant contaminating bulk-population clonotypes.

This clonotype appeared many times. Its antigen is undetermined. In germline, CDR1 is SGHDN, CDR2 FVKESK. The CDR3 runs to 14 residues. Between the trimmed V and J ends, which lost 2 bases and 1 base, there was a span of 6 bases. A universal primer site and UMIs were added as TCR cDNA was made by 5'RACE template switching. In TCRdb, the 5' RACE reads were re-called with MiXCR into one record per CDR3 protein. The sample shows 610,000 or so distinct CDR3 sequences, 12% of them seen only once. Source: PBMCs, taken on the day of the yellow fever booster vaccination. V gene TRBV14 combines with J gene TRBJ2-4, with D perhaps TRBD1 (5 bases). The receptor's source is a man aged 25 to 40 who received the YFV17D yellow fever vaccine. The CDR3 protein is CASSQWGAKNIQYF. CDR3 DNA: TGTGCCAGCAGCCAATGGGGCGCCAAAAACATTCAGTACTTC.